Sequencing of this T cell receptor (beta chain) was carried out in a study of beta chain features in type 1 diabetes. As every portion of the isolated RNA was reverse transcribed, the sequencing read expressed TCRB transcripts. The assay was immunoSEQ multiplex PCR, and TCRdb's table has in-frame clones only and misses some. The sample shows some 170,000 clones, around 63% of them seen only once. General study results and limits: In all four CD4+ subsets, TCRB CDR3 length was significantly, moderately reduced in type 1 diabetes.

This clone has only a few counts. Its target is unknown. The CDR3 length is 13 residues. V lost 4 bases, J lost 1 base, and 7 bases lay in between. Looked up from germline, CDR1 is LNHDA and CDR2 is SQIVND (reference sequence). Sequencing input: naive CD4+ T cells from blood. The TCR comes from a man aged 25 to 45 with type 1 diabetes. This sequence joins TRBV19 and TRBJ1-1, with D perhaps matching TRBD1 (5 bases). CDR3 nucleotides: TGTGCCAGTAGTAAGCAGGGGAACACTGAAGCTTTCTTT. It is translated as CASSKQGNTEAFF.